This T cell receptor (beta chain) was sequenced during a study of Ad26.COV2.S vaccination and SARS-CoV-2 variants. At the level of the study: Ad26.COV2.S given intramuscularly, once or twice 56 days apart. Overall study results and limits: Placebo recipients showed lower spike-specific TCR breadth than vaccinees.

Noted treatment: around 19 received Ad26.COV2.S at low or high dose, single or two shots; about 5 received placebo; per-sample allocation not given. Day 63 following the first vaccine or placebo injection was when the samples were taken. Produced via immunoSEQ multiplex PCR; TCRdb's table is partial and in-frame only. The sample records more than 300,000 clones, 86% being singletons. Remarks on this clone: Its cognate antigen is unknown.

Source: peripheral blood, taken in a trial of Ad26.COV2.S vaccine versus placebo. The receptor's source is a person between 18 and 60 years old who received the Ad26.COV2.S COVID-19 vaccine or a placebo.

The CDR3 DNA is TGTGCCAGCAGCTTAGCGGTCACAGATACGCAGTATTTT. Translation: CASSLAVTDTQYF. V usage is TRBV7-2 and J usage is TRBJ2-3; D is unresolved. In germline, CDR1 is SGHTA, CDR2 FQGNSA. The CDR3 consists of 13 residues. V shed 0 bases and J shed 2 bases, with 3 bases lying between them.